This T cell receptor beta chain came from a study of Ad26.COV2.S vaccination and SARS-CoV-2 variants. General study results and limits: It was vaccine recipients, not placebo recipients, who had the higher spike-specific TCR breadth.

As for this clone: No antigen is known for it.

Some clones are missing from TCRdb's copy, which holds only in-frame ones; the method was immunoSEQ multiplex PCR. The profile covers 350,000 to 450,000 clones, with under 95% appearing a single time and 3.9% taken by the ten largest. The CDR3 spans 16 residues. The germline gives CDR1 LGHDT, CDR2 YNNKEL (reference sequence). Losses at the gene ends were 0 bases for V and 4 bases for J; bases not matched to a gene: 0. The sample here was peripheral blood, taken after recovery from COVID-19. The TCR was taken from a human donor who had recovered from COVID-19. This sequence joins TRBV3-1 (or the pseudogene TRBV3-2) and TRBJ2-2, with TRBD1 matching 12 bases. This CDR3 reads CASSQEGQGATGELFF. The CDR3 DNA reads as TGTGCCAGCAGCCAAGAGGGACAGGGGGCCACCGGGGAGCTGTTTTTT.